This TCR beta chain was found in a study of cytomegalovirus exposure and HLA in healthy donors. Notes on the study in general: Later analysis identified about 17,000 TCR beta sequences associated with HLA alleles, using a false discovery rate threshold of 0.05.

As to this clone: Its cognate antigen is unknown.

Vbeta (60) and Jbeta (13) primers were used in the PCR. TCRdb's table, derived via immunoSEQ multiplex PCR, lists solely in-frame clones and lacks some. This sample has 140,000 to 150,000 clones, with 65% to 85% found just once. Trimming took 8 bases from V and 1 from J, leaving 8 bases between them. CDR3 length: 13 amino acids. CDR1 is MRHNA and CDR2 is SNTAGT in the germline V gene. This sequence originates from a male donor in good health and CMV-seronegative. The chain employs TRBV6-4 and TRBJ2-2, with D perhaps TRBD1 (5 bases). The sample comprised PBMCs. The CDR3 nucleotides are TGTGCCAGCTCAACAGGGAACACCGGGGAGCTGTTTTTT. Its translation: CASSTGNTGELFF.